A selection of T cell receptor beta chains follows, all from one sample in a study of graft-versus-host responses after intestinal transplantation. Their antigens remain unidentified. Here immunoSEQ multiplex PCR was the method, and the copy in TCRdb shows in-frame clones only, minus some. This sample carries 95,000 to 130,000 clones, just over 90% of them seen once, and the ten largest clones take more than 0.15%. The specimen was unstimulated CD4+ T cells sorted from spleen or lymph node cells, collected before intestinal transplant. The origin of the receptors is a human donor who received an intestinal transplant. The CDR3 runs from the conserved cysteine through the conserved F or W. D genes are given only for firm matches. Clone size, where shown, is once, few, many, or a class for clones that have expanded.

D,size,V,length,J,DNA,CDR3
-,-,TRBV5-1,16,TRBJ1-3,TGCGCCAGCAGCTTGGCAGGGGATTCATCTGGAAACACCATATATTTT,CASSLAGDSSGNTIYF
TRBD1,-,TRBV19,16,TRBJ2-2,TGTGCCAGTAGAAGACAGGGGACACCGAACGCCGGGGAGCTGTTTTTT,CASRRQGTPNAGELFF
-,-,TRBV7-9,13,TRBJ1-4,TGTGCCAGCAGCACCCGAAGCGTGGGAAAACTGTTTTTT,CASSTRSVGKLFF
TRBD1,-,TRBV5-1,20,TRBJ1-1,TGCGCCAGCAGCTTGGAGTCTACTAGGACAGGGGGCACCTTAGGAGCTGAAGCTTTCTTT,CASSLESTRTGGTLGAEAFF
TRBD1,-,TRBV5-1,13,TRBJ1-1,TGCGCCAGCAACCCGACAGGGAGGACTGAAGCTTTCTTT,CASNPTGRTEAFF
TRBD2,-,TRBV10-3,21,TRBJ2-7,TGTGCCATCAGTGAGTCTCTTATCTTGGTATCCGGACCCGGGGGGTCCTACGAGCAGTACTTC,CAISESLILVSGPGGSYEQYF
-,-,TRBV12-5,13,TRBJ1-1,TGTGCTAGTGGTTTGGGCAGGAACACTGAAGCTTTCTTT,CASGLGRNTEAFF
-,-,TRBV4-1,13,TRBJ1-6,TGCGCCAGCAGCCAAGACAGGGATTCACCCCTCCACTTT,CASSQDRDSPLHF
-,once,TRBV28,12,TRBJ1-5,TGTGCCAGCAGCCCAACTTCTTTCCGGAGGCATTTT,CASSPTSFRRHF
-,-,TRBV19,11,TRBJ1-1,TGTGCCAGTAGTATTACGACTCGAGCTTTCTTT,CASSITTRAFF
-,-,TRBV9,14,TRBJ1-4,TGTGCCAGCAGCGTAGGCAGGCTGAATGAAAAACTGTTTTTT,CASSVGRLNEKLFF
TRBD2,-,TRBV30,17,TRBJ2-1,TGTGCCTTGGGACTAGCGGGAGGGCAATGGCCCCGAAATGAGCAGTTCTTC,CALGLAGGQWPRNEQFF
TRBD1,-,TRBV6-5,15,TRBJ1-6,TGTGCCAGCAGAACCGGGACAGGGGTTAATTCACCCCTCCACTTT,CASRTGTGVNSPLHF
-,-,TRBV6-5,12,TRBJ2-1,TGTGCCAGCAGTTACTCTGGCGGGGAGCAGTTCTTC,CASSYSGGEQFF
-,once,TRBV7-2,16,TRBJ2-7,TGTGCCAGCAGCTACCCACCAGGGCGAAAAACCTACGAGCAGTACTTC,CASSYPPGRKTYEQYF
TRBD2,-,TRBV5-1,15,TRBJ2-1,TGCGCCAGCAGCTCCGGGACTAGCGGGTACAATGAGCAGTTCTTC,CASSSGTSGYNEQFF
-,-,TRBV6-5,13,TRBJ1-1,TGTGCCAGCAGCCTAGACAGGAAGACTGAAGCTTTCTTT,CASSLDRKTEAFF
-,-,TRBV15,17,TRBJ2-7,TGTGCCACCAGCAGACCATTGGGAGGCAAGGAGTCCTACGAGCAGTACTTC,CATSRPLGGKESYEQYF
-,-,TRBV6-5,13,TRBJ1-2,TGTGCCAGCAGTTTCGGGACTAGGGCTGGCTACACCTTC,CASSFGTRAGYTF
-,-,TRBV2,12,TRBJ2-7,TGTGCCAGCAGTGAACAGGATTACGAGCAGTACTTC,CASSEQDYEQYF
-,-,TRBV2,12,TRBJ2-3,TGTGCCAGCAGAATAGCATCAGATACGCAGTATTTT,CASRIASDTQYF
-,once,TRBV4-1,15,TRBJ1-3,TGCGCCAGCAGCCGCTACCCAGGATCTGGAAACACCATATATTTT,CASSRYPGSGNTIYF
-,-,TRBV10-3,11,TRBJ2-1,TGTGCCATCAGCGCCTACAATGAGCAGTTCTTC,CAISAYNEQFF
-,-,TRBV19,14,TRBJ2-3,TGTGCCAGTAGTATTGGGGGCGTCTGGGATACGCAGTATTTT,CASSIGGVWDTQYF
-,-,TRBV5-1,13,TRBJ1-4,TGCGCCAGCAGCTTACAGCTTAATGAAAAACTGTTTTTT,CASSLQLNEKLFF
-,few,TRBV18,14,TRBJ2-7,TGTGCCAGCTCACTGCTCGGGATTGACGGAGAGCAGTACTTC,CASSLLGIDGEQYF
-,-,TRBV5-1,20,TRBJ2-7,TGCGCCAGCAGCTTGGCTCAGGCGGATATTGGGGCAGGGCGCACCTACGAGCAGTACTTC,CASSLAQADIGAGRTYEQYF
-,-,TRBV5-4,13,TRBJ2-7,TGTGCCAGCAGCTTGACGGACAGCTACGAGCAGTACTTC,CASSLTDSYEQYF
TRBD1,few,TRBV5-6,16,TRBJ2-7,TGTGCCAGCAGCAATGGACAGGTTCGACCTCTATACGAGCAGTACTTC,CASSNGQVRPLYEQYF
-,-,TRBV5-4,15,TRBJ1-2,TGTGCCAGCAGCCCGGACCCCGGACAGCACTATGGCTACACCTTC,CASSPDPGQHYGYTF
-,-,TRBV2,13,TRBJ2-3,TGTGCCAGCAGTGTCCTGTTCACAGATACGCAGTATTTT,CASSVLFTDTQYF
TRBD2,-,TRBV7-3,18,TRBJ2-3,TGTGCCAGCAGCTTGGCTTTGCCATTGAGCGGGGTCCCAGATACGCAGTATTTT,CASSLALPLSGVPDTQYF
-,-,TRBV18,15,TRBJ2-3,TGTGCCAGCTCACCACGTGAGCGGGGCACAGATACGCAGTATTTT,CASSPRERGTDTQYF
-,-,TRBV5-4,13,TRBJ1-2,TGTGCCATCCCTACAGGGAGTGGCTATGGCTACACCTTC,CAIPTGSGYGYTF
TRBD1,once,TRBV28,14,TRBJ1-5,TGTGCCAGCAGTTTAGACAGGGTGAATCGGCCCCAGCATTTT,CASSLDRVNRPQHF
-,once,TRBV19,13,TRBJ2-7,TGTGCCAGTAGTATAGCACGGTCCTACGAGCAGTACTTC,CASSIARSYEQYF
-,-,TRBV7-9,13,TRBJ1-6,TGTGCCAGCAGCCCTTATCCTAATTCACCCCTCCACTTT,CASSPYPNSPLHF
TRBD2,-,TRBV7-9,15,TRBJ2-1,TGTGCCAGCAAGCCGAGCGGGAGGGCCTACAATGAGCAGTTCTTC,CASKPSGRAYNEQFF
-,-,TRBV6-6,12,TRBJ1-6,TGTGCCAGCAGTATCCCTGAGTCACCCCTCCACTTT,CASSIPESPLHF
TRBD1,-,TRBV6-1,14,TRBJ2-6,TGTGCCAGCTCAACAGGGGCTGGGGCCAACGTCCTGACTTTC,CASSTGAGANVLTF
TRBD1,once,TRBV2,14,TRBJ2-5,TGTGCCAGCATAAGACAGGGGATTAGGGAGACCCAGTACTTC,CASIRQGIRETQYF
-,-,TRBV2,11,TRBJ1-4,TGTGCCAGCAGTCTAGTAGAAAAACTGTTTTTT,CASSLVEKLFF
TRBD1,once,TRBV10-2,15,TRBJ2-7,TGCGCCAGCAGTACGGAGACAGGGCTTGACTACGAGCAGTACTTC,CASSTETGLDYEQYF
-,-,TRBV6-6,13,TRBJ1-1,TGTGCCAGCAGTCCGGCGGTGAACACTGAAGCTTTCTTT,CASSPAVNTEAFF
TRBD2,-,TRBV7-2,14,TRBJ2-2,TGTGCCAGCAGCTTAGGGACTAGCGCCGGGGAGCTGTTTTTT,CASSLGTSAGELFF